These 22 T cell receptor beta chains originate from one sample sequenced in a study of shared clonotypes between healthy human individuals. Repertoires were generated with immunoSEQ multiplex PCR, while TCRdb's copy carries only in-frame clones and drops some. The table includes approximately 740,000 clones, approximately 79% detected once. Specimen: memory CD4+ T cells sorted from blood. Subset reported: CD45RA-negative fraction. The receptors stem from a woman in her 30s in good health.

The J gene is TRBJ1-2, the V gene TRBV28; 7 nucleotides align to TRBD1. In germline, CDR1 is MDHEN, CDR2 SYDVKM. This CDR3 comprises 12 residues. V shed 5 bases and J 8 bases; nucleotides not matched to a gene: 5. This chain's CDR3 is CASSPGQRGYTF. The CDR3, as DNA: TGTGCCAGCAGTCCGGGACAGCGGGGCTACACCTTC.

J is TRBJ1-4 and V is TRBV5-4, with TRBD1 matching 10 bases. The CDR3 length is 14 residues. Germline CDR1 and CDR2: SGHNT and YYREEE (reference sequence). The junction had 3 bases not matched to a gene; V was cut back by 4 bases and J by 6 bases. CDR3 sequence: CASSPGTGDEKLFF. The CDR3 DNA sequence: TGTGCCAGCAGCCCAGGGACAGGGGATGAAAAACTGTTTTTT.

The table lists this clone with a few counts. The chain carries TRBV28 and TRBJ2-7; no definite D call. CDR1 MDHEN and CDR2 SYDVKM come from the germline V gene. The CDR3 is made up of 12 amino acids. V lost 2 bases and J 12 bases, leaving 14 bases between the germline ends. The CDR3 is CASSLNLPGVYF. In nucleotides, the CDR3 is TGTGCCAGCAGTTTAAATTTACCGGGCGTGTACTTC. The full variable domain, in which reference TRBV28 and TRBJ2-7 provide the parts outside the CDR3, is DVKVTQSSRYLVKRTGEKVFLECVQDMDHENMFWYRQDPGLGLRLIYFSYDVKMKEKGDIPEGYSVSREKKERFSLILESASTNQTSMYLCASSLNLPGVYFGPGTRLTVT.

The CDR3 region is CASSLLGTGANVLTF. The CDR3 nucleotides read TGTGCCAGCAGTTTATTAGGGACTGGGGCCAACGTCCTGACTTTC. The V call is TRBV28, the J call TRBJ2-6; D call uncertain. The germline V gene has CDR1 MDHEN and CDR2 SYDVKM. The V and J ends lost 1 base and 2 bases respectively, with 6 bases between them. The CDR3 extends over 15 amino acids.

The chain has TRBV29-1 and TRBJ2-3; D is ambiguous. This CDR3 spans 13 amino acids. V was pared by 2 bases and J by 3 bases, with 9 bases between. Germline V gene lookup returns CDR1 SQVTM and CDR2 ANQGSEA. The CDR3 DNA reads TGCAGCGTTGAACCCAGGTTTACAGATACGCAGTATTTT. Protein: CSVEPRFTDTQYF.

The V gene is TRBV10-3, the J gene TRBJ2-2, with 7 bases fitting TRBD1. The germline V gene has CDR1 ENHRY and CDR2 SYGVKD. CDR3 length: 14 amino acids. After removal of 4 bases from V and 5 bases from J, the junction contained 4 bases not matched to a gene. Written as DNA, the CDR3 is TGTGCCATCAGTGCGGGACAGCTGACCGGGGAGCTGTTTTTT. It yields the protein CAISAGQLTGELFF.

The sample holds a few counts of this clone. The V call is TRBV7-9, the J call TRBJ1-1; D is perhaps TRBD1 (5 bases). The CDR3 contains 16 residues. Germline CDR1 and CDR2: SEHNR and FQNEAQ (reference sequence). The V and J ends lost 6 bases and 0 bases respectively, with 17 bases between them. The CDR3 DNA reads as TGTGCCAGCAGTGAGTGGAACAGGTCTTTGAACACTGAAGCTTTCTTT. Translating gives CASSEWNRSLNTEAFF. Drawing the rest from reference TRBV7-9 and TRBJ1-1, the complete variable domain is DTGVSQNPRHKITKRGQNVTFRCDPISEHNRLYWYRQTLGQGPEFLTYFQNEAQLEKSRLLSDRFSAERPKGSFSTLEIQRTEQGDSAMYLCASSEWNRSLNTEAFFGQGTRLTVV.

The chain couples TRBV4-2 to TRBJ2-7, with D uncertain. This CDR3 has 11 amino acids. From germline, CDR1 is LGHNA and CDR2 YNFKEQ. With 3 bases removed from V and 3 bases from J, the gap between germline ends came to 3 bases. DNA for the CDR3: TGTGCCAGCAGCCACAACTACGAGCAGTACTTC. Translating gives CASSHNYEQYF.

The chain has TRBV6-1 and TRBJ2-2; 8 bases are a match to TRBD2. In germline, CDR1 is MNHNS, CDR2 SASEGT. The CDR3 covers 15 residues. V gave up 6 bases and J gave up 5 bases; unmatched junction bases: 8. The CDR3 spells CASRMTSELTGELFF. CDR3 nucleotide sequence: TGTGCCAGCAGGATGACTAGCGAACTTACCGGGGAGCTGTTTTTT.

This clone was picked up one time. The gene calls are TRBV6-6 and TRBJ2-5; 9 bases align to TRBD2. V shed 5 bases, J shed 5 bases, and the junction held 6 bases outside the gene matches. The CDR3 loop spans 14 amino acids. Germline V gene data show CDR1 as MNHNY and CDR2 as SVGAGI (reference sequence). This CDR3 reads CASSPSGRTETQYF. Here the CDR3 DNA reads TGTGCCAGCAGTCCGAGCGGGAGGACGGAGACCCAGTACTTC.

This clone was recorded a few times. The V call is TRBV4-1, the J call TRBJ1-2; no definite D call. Germline-derived CDR1 and CDR2 are MGHRA and YSYEKL. The V and J ends lost 2 bases and 5 bases respectively, with 9 bases between them. The CDR3 extends over 13 amino acids. The DNA for the CDR3 is TGCGCCAGCAGCCAAATACATTCATATGGCTACACCTTC. It is translated as CASSQIHSYGYTF.

This CDR3 is CASSLGPLAGGQTDTQYF. The CDR3 DNA reads as TGCGCCAGCAGCTTGGGCCCCTTAGCGGGAGGGCAAACAGATACGCAGTATTTT. The J gene is TRBJ2-3, the V gene TRBV5-1, with TRBD2 matching over 11 bases. CDR1 is SGHRS and CDR2 is YFSETQ in the germline V gene. V was pared by 0 bases and J by 3 bases, with 9 bases of the junction left unmatched. The CDR3 has 18 residues.

The chain employs TRBV4-1 and TRBJ2-7; D gene unclear. Trimming took off 0 bases at V and 0 bases at J, with 9 bases between the two ends. There are 15 residues in the CDR3. CDR1 and CDR2 from the germline V gene are MGHRA and YSYEKL. The CDR3 DNA follows: TGCGCCAGCAGCCAAGAGGAATTTAGCTCCTACGAGCAGTACTTC. Translating gives CASSQEEFSSYEQYF.

This clone has a handful of counts. The chain employs TRBV6-4 and TRBJ2-2; either TRBD1 or TRBD2 may fit D (5 bases each). The CDR3 totals 15 residues. Per germline, CDR1 MRHNA and CDR2 SNTAGT. V was clipped by 11 bases and J by 4 bases, with 20 bases between them. In DNA form, the CDR3 reads TGTGCCTCATCCAGGGACGGAGAGGGCACCGGGGAGCTGTTTTTT. Its protein product is CASSRDGEGTGELFF.

The chain carries TRBV19 and TRBJ2-5; D is possibly TRBD2 (5 bases). Germline V gene sequence: CDR1 LNHDA, CDR2 SQIVND (reference sequence). Between the trimmed V and J ends, which lost 4 bases and 4 bases, there was a span of 10 bases. The CDR3 has 13 amino acids. The CDR3 sequence: CASSKDRGETQYF. Written as DNA, the CDR3 is TGTGCCAGTAGTAAAGACCGGGGAGAGACCCAGTACTTC.

The table lists this clone with a few counts. V usage is TRBV11-3 and J usage is TRBJ2-2, with D possibly being TRBD2 (5 bases). Per germline, CDR1 SGHNT and CDR2 YENEEA. CDR3 length: 14 amino acids. V shed 3 bases and J shed 2 bases, with 7 bases lying between them. This CDR3 is CASSFRGNTGELFF. CDR3 bases: TGTGCCAGCAGCTTCCGGGGTAACACCGGGGAGCTGTTTTTT.

V and J are TRBV19 and TRBJ2-3; D gene ambiguous. Germline V gives CDR1 LNHDA, CDR2 SQIVND (reference sequence). The CDR3 length is 14 residues. V shed 10 bases and J shed 2 bases, with 16 bases lying between them. Here the CDR3 DNA reads TGTGCCACCCGTACGGGCTGGGACACAGATACGCAGTATTTT. Amino acid sequence: CATRTGWDTDTQYF.

The chain recombines TRBV10-2 with TRBJ2-2; 9 nucleotides line up with TRBD1. This CDR3 has 16 amino acids. Germline CDR1 WSHSY, CDR2 SAAADI. The ends lost 2 bases at V and 1 base at J; junction bases unmatched: 2. CDR3 region: CASSETDRGNTGELFF. CDR3 DNA sequence: TGCGCCAGCAGTGAGACGGACAGGGGGAACACCGGGGAGCTGTTTTTT.

This chain links TRBV28 with TRBJ2-5; 8 positions agree with TRBD2. Germline lookup yields CDR1 MDHEN and CDR2 SYDVKM. CDR3 length equals 16 residues. Trimming removed 6 bases from V and 5 bases from J; junction bases left unmatched: 14. This chain's CDR3 is CASSPGGEPLRETQYF. DNA for the CDR3: TGTGCCAGCAGCCCGGGGGGGGAACCCCTCCGGGAGACCCAGTACTTC.

The V and J genes are TRBV6-6 and TRBJ2-3, with D possibly TRBD2 on 6 matching bases. Trimming shortened V by 6 bases and J by 2 bases, and 15 bases separated the two germline ends. CDR1 is MNHNY and CDR2 is SVGAGI in the germline V gene (reference sequence). CDR3 length equals 15 residues. Here the CDR3 reads CASSPAGSTTDTQYF. The CDR3 DNA is TGTGCCAGCAGCCCCGCCGGGAGTACCACAGATACGCAGTATTTT.

The J gene is TRBJ2-1, the V gene TRBV11-3, with TRBD1 matching 8 bases. This CDR3 has 16 residues. V lost 6 bases and J lost 5; bases outside the gene matches: 12. Germline V CDR1 and CDR2: SGHNT, YENEEA. The CDR3 nucleotides read TGTGCCAGCAGTTCAAACAGGGGGAAATTCGACAATGAGCAGTTCTTC. Protein: CASSSNRGKFDNEQFF. Complete variable domain (other parts from reference TRBV11-3 and TRBJ2-1): EAGVVQSPRYKIIEKKQPVAFWCNPISGHNTLYWYLQNLGQGPELLIRYENEEAVDDSQLPKDRFSAERLKGVDSTLKIQPAELGDSAVYLCASSSNRGKFDNEQFFGPGTRLTVL.

This sequence joins TRBV7-3 and TRBJ2-1, with D unclear. Germline lookup yields CDR1 SGHTA and CDR2 FQGTGA. V was trimmed by 2 bases and J by 4 bases, leaving 12 bases between them. The CDR3 spans 15 residues. In DNA form, the CDR3 reads TGTGCCAGCAGCTTACTGGGCGGCCCTTACAATGAGCAGTTCTTC. Translating gives CASSLLGGPYNEQFF.